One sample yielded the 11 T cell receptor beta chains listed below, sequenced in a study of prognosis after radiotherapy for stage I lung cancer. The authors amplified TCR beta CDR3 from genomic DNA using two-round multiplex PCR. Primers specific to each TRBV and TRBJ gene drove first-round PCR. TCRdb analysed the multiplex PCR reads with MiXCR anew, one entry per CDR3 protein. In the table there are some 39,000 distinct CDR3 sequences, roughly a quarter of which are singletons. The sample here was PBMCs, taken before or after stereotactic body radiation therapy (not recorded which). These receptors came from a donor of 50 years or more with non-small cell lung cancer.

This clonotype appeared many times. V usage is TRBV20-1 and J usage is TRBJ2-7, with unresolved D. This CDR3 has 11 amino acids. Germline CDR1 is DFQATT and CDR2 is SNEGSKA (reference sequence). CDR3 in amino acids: CSTFRDYEQYF. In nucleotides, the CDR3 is TGCAGCACCTTTAGGGACTACGAGCAGTACTTC.

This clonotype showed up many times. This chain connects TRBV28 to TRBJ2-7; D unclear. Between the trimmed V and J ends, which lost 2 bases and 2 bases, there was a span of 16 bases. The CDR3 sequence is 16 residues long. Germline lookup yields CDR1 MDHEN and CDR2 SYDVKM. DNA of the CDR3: TGTGCCAGCAGTTTACTCCCCCATCGTGGACCCTACGAGCAGTACTTC. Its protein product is CASSLLPHRGPYEQYF.

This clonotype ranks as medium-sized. This chain's CDR3 is CASTTGESLNEQFF. The CDR3 DNA is TGTGCCAGTACGACAGGGGAGAGTTTGAATGAGCAGTTCTTC. This chain links TRBV19 with TRBJ2-1, with 8 bases fitting TRBD1. V was clipped by 7 bases and J by 7 bases; unmatched bases: 9. This CDR3 is 14 amino acids long. The V gene's germline CDR1 is LNHDA and CDR2 SQIVND (reference sequence).

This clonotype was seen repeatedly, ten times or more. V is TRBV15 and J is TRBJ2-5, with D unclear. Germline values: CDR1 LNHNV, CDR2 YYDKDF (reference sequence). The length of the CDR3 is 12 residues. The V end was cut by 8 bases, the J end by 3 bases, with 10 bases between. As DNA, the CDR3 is TGTGCCACCGGTACACAAAAAGAGACCCAGTACTTC. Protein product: CATGTQKETQYF.

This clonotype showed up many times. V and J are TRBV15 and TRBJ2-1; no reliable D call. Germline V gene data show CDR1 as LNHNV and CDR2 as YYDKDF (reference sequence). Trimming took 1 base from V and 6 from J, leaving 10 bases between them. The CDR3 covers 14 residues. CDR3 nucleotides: TGTGCCACCAGCAGAGGTGGGTGGGGCAATGAGCAGTTCTTC. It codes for CATSRGGWGNEQFF. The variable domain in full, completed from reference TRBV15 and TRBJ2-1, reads DAMVIQNPRYQVTQFGKPVTLSCSQTLNHNVMYWYQQKSSQAPKLLFHYYDKDFNNEADTPDNFQSRRPNTSFCFLDIRSPGLGDTAMYLCATSRGGWGNEQFFGPGTRLTVL.

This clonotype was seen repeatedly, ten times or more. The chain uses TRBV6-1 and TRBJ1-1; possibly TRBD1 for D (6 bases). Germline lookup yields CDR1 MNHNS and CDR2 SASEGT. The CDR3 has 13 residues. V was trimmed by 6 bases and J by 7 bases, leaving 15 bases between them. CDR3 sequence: CASSTEEGDEAFF. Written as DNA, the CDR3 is TGTGCCAGCAGCACCGAAGAGGGGGATGAAGCTTTCTTT.

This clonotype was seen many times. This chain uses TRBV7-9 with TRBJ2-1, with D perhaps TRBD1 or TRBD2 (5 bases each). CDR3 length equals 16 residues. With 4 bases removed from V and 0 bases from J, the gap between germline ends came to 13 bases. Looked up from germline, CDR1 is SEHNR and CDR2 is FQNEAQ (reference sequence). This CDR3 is CASSSSGTGSYNEQFF. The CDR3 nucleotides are TGTGCCAGCAGCTCAAGTGGGACGGGCTCCTACAATGAGCAGTTCTTC. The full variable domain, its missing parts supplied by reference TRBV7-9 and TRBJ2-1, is DTGVSQNPRHKITKRGQNVTFRCDPISEHNRLYWYRQTLGQGPEFLTYFQNEAQLEKSRLLSDRFSAERPKGSFSTLEIQRTEQGDSAMYLCASSSSGTGSYNEQFFGPGTRLTVL.

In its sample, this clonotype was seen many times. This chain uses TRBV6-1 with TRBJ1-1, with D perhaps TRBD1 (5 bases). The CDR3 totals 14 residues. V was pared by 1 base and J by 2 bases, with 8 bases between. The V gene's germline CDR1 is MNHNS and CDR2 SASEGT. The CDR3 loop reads CASSEGGGNTEAFF. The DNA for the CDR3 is TGTGCCAGCAGTGAAGGGGGCGGTAACACTGAAGCTTTCTTT.

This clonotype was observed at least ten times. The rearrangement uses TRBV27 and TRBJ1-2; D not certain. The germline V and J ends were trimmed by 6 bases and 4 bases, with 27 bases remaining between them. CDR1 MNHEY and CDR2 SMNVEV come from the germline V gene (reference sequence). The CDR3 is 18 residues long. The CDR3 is CASRSLRSGYLELYGYTF. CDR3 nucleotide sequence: TGTGCCAGCAGGAGTCTCCGCTCGGGGTACCTCGAGCTCTATGGCTACACCTTC.

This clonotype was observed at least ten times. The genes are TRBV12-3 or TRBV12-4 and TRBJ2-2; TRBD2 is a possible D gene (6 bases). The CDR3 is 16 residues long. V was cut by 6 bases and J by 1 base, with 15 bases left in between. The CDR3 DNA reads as TGTGCCAGCAGGCCCCACGGGGGAGAGAACACCGGGGAGCTGTTTTTT. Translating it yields CASRPHGGENTGELFF.

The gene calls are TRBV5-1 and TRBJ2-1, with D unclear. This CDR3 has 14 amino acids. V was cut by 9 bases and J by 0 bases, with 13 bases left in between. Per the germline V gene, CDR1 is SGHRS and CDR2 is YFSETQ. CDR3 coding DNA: TGCGCCAACACCCAGTTGAGCTCCTACAATGAGCAGTTCTTC. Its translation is CANTQLSSYNEQFF.